This entry is about one TCR beta chain. Antigen unknown. Clones were read by immunoSEQ multiplex PCR, and TCRdb kept only the in-frame ones, dropping some. The data show 70,000 to 90,000 clones, with 85% to 95% seen just once and approximately 4.5% held by the top ten. This entry comes from a study of siplizumab effects on memory and regulatory T cells. General study points: Naive T cells seemed more diverse than memory cells and seemed major alloresponse contributors.

This CDR3 region has 14 residues. CDR1 SGHDN and CDR2 FVKESK come from the germline V gene. The V gene end was trimmed by 4 bases and the J gene end by 3 bases; junction bases not matched to a gene: 4. Source material: CD8+ T cells sorted from blood. This sequence joins TRBV14 and TRBJ2-3; TRBD2 matches 7 bases. The source of this sequence is a human donor in good health. This CDR3 reads CASSLGGWTDTQYF. CDR3 nucleotides: TGTGCCAGCAGCCTCGGGGGGTGGACAGATACGCAGTATTTT.